Listed here are 31 T cell receptor beta chains from one sample, sequenced in a study of early T cells in non-severe SARS-CoV-2 infection. TCRdb re-analysed the 5' RACE reads in MiXCR, keeping a single row per CDR3 protein. Of about 26,000 distinct CDR3 sequences listed, 4.4% were seen once; the top ten hold approximately 5.6%. The sample consisted of whole blood. Every receptor here comes from an adult who was a healthcare worker with PCR-confirmed SARS-CoV-2 infection or an uninfected control (not recorded which).

This clonotype was seen at least ten times. CDR3 bases: TGCGCCAGCAGCTTGGGGACAGGGTCAGGAGAGACCCAGTACTTC. The encoded protein is CASSLGTGSGETQYF. The V gene is TRBV5-1, the J gene TRBJ2-5; 8 bases map to TRBD1. Germline V gene sequence: CDR1 SGHRS, CDR2 YFSETQ. CDR3 length: 15 amino acids. V shed 0 bases and J 4 bases; nucleotides not matched to a gene: 5.

This clonotype was seen repeatedly, ten times or more. J is TRBJ1-5 and V is TRBV28, with D uncertain. CDR1 is MDHEN, CDR2 SYDVKM, per germline. Between the trimmed V and J ends, which lost 4 bases and 0 bases, there was a span of 7 bases. The CDR3 contains 14 residues. The CDR3 loop is CASSWGYSNQPQHF. CDR3 nucleotide sequence: TGTGCCAGCAGTTGGGGTTATAGCAATCAGCCCCAGCATTTT.

There are many counts of this clonotype. The V and J genes are TRBV18 and TRBJ2-6, with D perhaps TRBD1 or TRBD2 (6 bases each). Germline lookup yields CDR1 KGHSH and CDR2 LQKENI. Trimming stripped 5 bases from V and 2 bases from J, with 7 bases between. The CDR3 runs 14 residues. CDR3 in DNA: TGTGCCAGCTCAAGGGGGGCTGGGGCCAACGTCCTGACTTTC. Encoded protein: CASSRGAGANVLTF.

This clonotype came up many times. The germline gene is not matched at one end of the junction; a read error may be the cause. The chain couples TRBV5-5 to TRBJ1-1; maybe TRBD1 (5 bases). Germline loops: CDR1 SGHKS, CDR2 YYEKEE (reference sequence). The CDR3 loop spans 14 amino acids. The CDR3 loop is CASILTVVDTEAFF. The CDR3 region has the DNA TGTGCCAGCATCTTGACAGTAGTTGACACTGAAGCTTTCTTT.

This clonotype was detected ten times or more. The chain is built from TRBV12-3 or TRBV12-4 and TRBJ1-2; D may be TRBD1 (5 bases). CDR3 length: 14 amino acids. V gave up 2 bases and J gave up 2 bases, with 9 bases separating them. CDR3 bases: TGTGCCAGCAGTTTATCCGGGACCAACTATGGCTACACCTTC. This gives the protein CASSLSGTNYGYTF.

This clonotype was recorded at least ten times. The chain recombines TRBV7-6 with TRBJ1-6; D not certain. Trimming cost V 3 bases and J 5 bases, with 5 bases left between them. The CDR3 has 13 residues. Germline CDR1 is SGHVS and CDR2 is FNYEAQ. CDR3: CASSLGDNSPLHF. In DNA form, the CDR3 reads TGTGCCAGCAGCTTGGGCGATAATTCACCCCTCCACTTT.

This clonotype occurred many times. The V gene is TRBV25-1, the J gene TRBJ1-1, with 8 bases identical to TRBD1. The CDR3 length is 15 residues. V lost 5 bases to trimming and J lost 3 bases; unmatched junction nucleotides: 8. The germline V gene has CDR1 MGHDK and CDR2 SYGVNS. In nucleotides, the CDR3 is TGTGCCAGCAGTCTACGGACAGGGAAGGACACTGAAGCTTTCTTT. Amino acid sequence: CASSLRTGKDTEAFF.

This clonotype was picked up many times. V usage is TRBV29-1 and J usage is TRBJ2-1, with D possibly TRBD1 on 6 matching bases. Germline CDR1 SQVTM, CDR2 ANQGSEA. The CDR3 covers 14 residues. Trimming removed 8 bases from V and 7 bases from J, with 21 bases in between. The CDR3 region has the DNA TGCAGCACCAATTCCGGGACAACCATGAATGAGCAGTTCTTC. Amino acid sequence: CSTNSGTTMNEQFF.

This clonotype was observed many times. The J gene is TRBJ2-5, the V gene TRBV11-2, with a weak D call TRBD2 (6 bases). CDR1 and CDR2 from the germline V gene are SGHAT and FQNNGV. This CDR3 comprises 14 residues. Trimming pared 5 bases from V and 5 bases from J, leaving 15 bases between. In DNA form, the CDR3 reads TGTGCCAGCAGCAAATCGGGAGCCAAGGAGACCCAGTACTTC. Protein sequence: CASSKSGAKETQYF.

The chain joins TRBV11-2 to TRBJ2-1; D not certain. Germline V gene lookup returns CDR1 SGHAT and CDR2 FQNNGV. V was trimmed by 5 bases and J by 4 bases, leaving 9 bases between them. The length of the CDR3 is 13 residues. The CDR3 sequence: CASSGPLYNEQFF. The CDR3 DNA is TGTGCCAGCAGCGGACCTTTATACAATGAGCAGTTCTTC.

This clonotype was recorded at least ten times. V is TRBV24-1 and J is TRBJ2-1; D perhaps matches TRBD1 (6 bases). Between the trimmed V and J ends, which lost 7 bases and 8 bases, there was a span of 14 bases. The germline gives CDR1 KGHDR, CDR2 SFDVKD. The CDR3 consists of 13 residues. This CDR3 reads CATRGNREHEQFF. The CDR3 DNA reads as TGTGCCACCAGAGGAAACAGGGAACATGAGCAGTTCTTC.

This clonotype was observed many times. This sequence joins TRBV4-2 and TRBJ2-6, with D hard to call. CDR3 length equals 16 residues. With 2 bases removed from V and 4 bases from J, the gap between germline ends came to 12 bases. CDR1 and CDR2 from the germline V gene are LGHNA and YNFKEQ. CDR3 sequence reads: CASSQSEGSGANVLTF. DNA of the CDR3: TGTGCCAGCAGCCAAAGTGAAGGATCGGGGGCCAACGTCCTGACTTTC.

Ten or more counts support this clonotype. The V gene is TRBV29-1, the J gene TRBJ2-1; the D is unclear. The CDR3 sequence is 13 residues long. V shed 7 bases and J shed 2 bases, with 12 bases lying between them. From germline, CDR1 is SQVTM and CDR2 ANQGSEA. CDR3 DNA: TGCAGCGCCTCCCGGGTCGCCTACAATGAGCAGTTCTTC. Translated: CSASRVAYNEQFF.

This clonotype was seen repeatedly, ten times or more. CDR3 loop: CATGGYQETQYF. For the CDR3, the DNA is TGTGCCACCGGGGGGTACCAAGAGACCCAGTACTTC. The J gene is TRBJ2-5, the V gene TRBV7-9; TRBD2 aligns across 7 bases. This CDR3 region has 12 residues. Germline CDR1 reads SEHNR; CDR2 reads FQNEAQ (reference sequence). V gave up 10 bases and J gave up 0 bases; unmatched junction bases: 2. The variable domain in full, with the rest retrieved from reference TRBV7-9 and TRBJ2-5, is DTGVSQNPRHKITKRGQNVTFRCDPISEHNRLYWYRQTLGQGPEFLTYFQNEAQLEKSRLLSDRFSAERPKGSFSTLEIQRTEQGDSAMYLCATGGYQETQYFGPGTRLLVL.

Worth noting for this clonotype: One base away lies a much larger clone, so this may be a sequencing read error. The chain uses TRBV5-1 and TRBJ2-7; D is ambiguous. CDR1 is SGHRS and CDR2 is YFSETQ in the germline V gene. The CDR3 totals 11 residues. The CDR3 nucleotides read TGCCCCAGCAGCTTCCTGAACGAGCAGTACTTC. Amino acids: CPSSFLNEQYF.

This sequence joins TRBV10-2 and TRBJ1-5; possibly TRBD1 for D (5 bases). V shed 3 bases and J shed 7 bases, with 13 bases lying between them. The CDR3 sequence is 14 residues long. Germline CDR1 is WSHSY and CDR2 is SAAADI. The CDR3 bases are TGCGCCAGCAGTGAATGGCAGGGCCGGCAGCCCCAGCATTTT. This codes for CASSEWQGRQPQHF.

At least ten counts were recorded for this clonotype. The V call is TRBV7-2, the J call TRBJ1-5; the D is unclear. The CDR3 contains 14 residues. V was shortened by 5 bases and J by 6 bases, with 14 bases between the two germline ends. Per the germline V gene, CDR1 is SGHTA and CDR2 is FQGNSA. For the CDR3, the DNA is TGTGCCAGCAGCGAACAATGGGGAGGTCAGCCCCAGCATTTT. The encoded protein is CASSEQWGGQPQHF.

Many counts were recorded for this clonotype. This chain connects TRBV29-1 to TRBJ1-2, with TRBD1 matching over 7 bases. CDR1 and CDR2 (germline): SQVTM, ANQGSEA. V was clipped by 8 bases and J by 0 bases; unmatched bases: 6. There are 13 residues in the CDR3. Here the CDR3 reads CSFRQGANYGYTF. For the CDR3, the DNA is TGCAGCTTCCGACAGGGAGCTAACTATGGCTACACCTTC.

The table lists this clonotype with many counts. J is TRBJ2-3 and V is TRBV15; the D gene is possibly TRBD2 (6 bases). The CDR3 spans 16 residues. Germline CDR1 is LNHNV and CDR2 is YYDKDF (reference sequence). V lost 3 bases to trimming and J lost 2 bases, with 15 bases between them. CDR3 in DNA: TGTGCCACCAGCAGGCGGGACTCGCTAGCCACAGATACGCAGTATTTT. Protein: CATSRRDSLATDTQYF.

By sample share, this clonotype is medium-sized (0.01 to 0.1%). V and J are TRBV28 and TRBJ2-1; 15 bases line up with TRBD2. Per the germline V gene, CDR1 is MDHEN and CDR2 is SYDVKM. Trimming cost V 8 bases and J 4 bases; bases outside gene matches: 6. The CDR3 is made up of 16 amino acids. CDR3 DNA sequence: TGTGCCAGCCGGACTAGCGGGGGGGTCCGGTACAATGAGCAGTTCTTC. As protein: CASRTSGGVRYNEQFF.

This clonotype has a count of ten or more. The rearrangement joins TRBV19 to TRBJ1-5; D is uncertain. Between the trimmed V and J ends, which lost 3 bases and 4 bases, there was a span of 13 bases. Germline CDR1 LNHDA, CDR2 SQIVND (reference sequence). The CDR3 loop spans 15 amino acids. For the CDR3, the DNA is TGTGCCAGTAGTATTGTGCAGGACTCTAATCAGCCCCAGCATTTT. As protein: CASSIVQDSNQPQHF.

The table lists this clonotype with many counts. The V and J genes are TRBV30 and TRBJ2-3, with D maybe TRBD2 (5 bases). The CDR3 loop spans 15 amino acids. V was cut by 2 bases and J by 3 bases, with 15 bases left in between. The germline V gene encodes CDR1 GTSNPN and CDR2 SVGIG (reference sequence). The CDR3 coding sequence is TGTGCCTGGAGTCGCGGAAGCGGCTCAACAGATACGCAGTATTTT. Residues: CAWSRGSGSTDTQYF. The complete variable domain, with remaining parts taken from reference TRBV30 and TRBJ2-3, reads SQTIHQWPATLVQPVGSPLSLECTVEGTSNPNLYWYRQAAGRGLQLLFYSVGIGQISSEVPQNLSASRPQDRQFILSSKKLLLSDSGFYLCAWSRGSGSTDTQYFGPGTRLTVL.

This clonotype appeared many times. The J gene is TRBJ1-4, the V gene TRBV7-2; D not certain. This CDR3 comprises 15 residues. In germline, CDR1 is SGHTA, CDR2 FQGNSA. Between the trimmed V and J ends, which lost 5 bases and 7 bases, there was a span of 17 bases. The CDR3 bases are TGTGCCAGCAGCCTAAATGCGAAGGTTGGTGAAAAACTGTTTTTT. Protein sequence: CASSLNAKVGEKLFF. Using reference TRBV7-2 and TRBJ1-4 for the parts outside the CDR3, the full variable domain is GAGVSQSPSNKVTEKGKDVELRCDPISGHTALYWYRQSLGQGLEFLIYFQGNSAPDKSGLPSDRFSAERTGGSVSTLTIQRTQQEDSAVYLCASSLNAKVGEKLFFGSGTQLSVL.

This clonotype was seen at least ten times. The chain recombines TRBV12-5 with TRBJ1-1; maybe TRBD1 (6 bases). V dropped 1 base and J dropped 10 bases, with 7 bases sitting between them. Germline V gives CDR1 LGHNT, CDR2 FRNRAP. The length of the CDR3 is 11 residues. CDR3 nucleotide sequence: TGTGCTAGTGGTTTGGAGGGGGGAGCTTTCTTT. It yields the protein CASGLEGGAFF. Drawing the rest from reference TRBV12-5 and TRBJ1-1, the complete variable domain is DARVTQTPRHKVTEMGQEVTMRCQPILGHNTVFWYRQTMMQGLELLAYFRNRAPLDDSGMPKDRFSAEMPDATLATLKIQPSEPRDSAVYFCASGLEGGAFFGQGTRLTVV.

This clonotype has a count of ten or more. This rearrangement joins TRBV24-1 to TRBJ2-1, with D perhaps TRBD1 (6 bases). The CDR3 is made up of 14 amino acids. Germline V gene lookup returns CDR1 KGHDR and CDR2 SFDVKD. Trimming stripped 7 bases from V and 4 bases from J, with 13 bases between. In DNA, the CDR3 is TGTGCCACCAGGATGACAGGCGATTACAATGAGCAGTTCTTC. Translation gives CATRMTGDYNEQFF.

This clonotype was observed many times. The chain uses TRBV5-1 and TRBJ2-5; the D gene could be TRBD1 or TRBD2 (5 bases each). The CDR3 is 13 residues long. V was cut by 4 bases and J by 4 bases, with 11 bases left in between. Per the germline V gene, CDR1 is SGHRS and CDR2 is YFSETQ. CDR3 protein: CASSRGVGETQYF. In nucleotides, the CDR3 is TGCGCCAGCAGCAGGGGAGTAGGAGAGACCCAGTACTTC.

This clonotype was counted many times. The chain employs TRBV28 and TRBJ1-5; 7 bases fit TRBD1. The J segment lost 4 bases and the V segment lost 4 bases, leaving 7 bases of the junction unmatched. The CDR3 loop spans 15 amino acids. In germline, CDR1 is MDHEN, CDR2 SYDVKM. The CDR3 sequence: CASSYTGARNQPQHF. The CDR3, as DNA: TGTGCCAGCAGTTATACAGGGGCCCGAAATCAGCCCCAGCATTTT.

The chain joins TRBV29-1 to TRBJ2-5; tentatively, D is TRBD1 (6 bases). The CDR3 is 14 residues long. Germline CDR1 is SQVTM and CDR2 is ANQGSEA. V lost 7 bases and J 0 bases, leaving 15 bases between the germline ends. The CDR3 here is CSAQSRDNQETQYF. The CDR3 DNA is TGCAGCGCCCAAAGTAGGGACAACCAAGAGACCCAGTACTTC.

This clonotype has at least ten counts. The rearrangement links TRBV18 to TRBJ2-5, with 7 bases identical to TRBD1. V lost 3 bases, J lost 3 bases, and 1 base stayed unmatched. This CDR3 comprises 13 residues. Germline CDR1 is KGHSH and CDR2 is LQKENI. In DNA, the CDR3 is TGTGCCAGCTCACCGGGGACAGAAGAGACCCAGTACTTC. It yields the protein CASSPGTEETQYF.

This clonotype was counted many times. The chain carries TRBV7-8 and TRBJ1-3; 8 nucleotides match TRBD1. This CDR3 is 14 amino acids long. Trimming at V came to 5 bases and at J to 2 bases, leaving 2 bases not matched to a gene. Germline CDR1 reads SGHVS; CDR2 reads FQNEAQ. CDR3 coding DNA: TGTGCCAGCAGCACGGACAGGGCTGGAAACACCATATATTTT. Translating gives CASSTDRAGNTIYF.

This clonotype has a count of ten or more. The V and J genes are TRBV4-3 and TRBJ2-3; TRBD2 agrees at 7 bases. This CDR3 region has 16 residues. Germline CDR1 LGHNA, CDR2 YSLEER. J gave up 3 bases and V 4 bases, and 10 bases lay outside the gene matches. DNA for the CDR3: TGCGCCAGCAGCCGACGCGGGCAGGGAGGGACAGATACGCAGTATTTT. Encoded protein: CASSRRGQGGTDTQYF.